This paragraph covers one T cell receptor (beta chain) sequence. Its antigen is as yet unknown. Cultured CD4+ T cell DNA was sequenced using the Oncomine TCR Beta short-read assay. From the PCR reads, TCRdb called clonotypes with MiXCR, one entry per CDR3 protein. The table lists about 12,000 distinct CDR3 sequences, roughly 76% of them singletons, with 20% to 25% in the top ten. Treatment meaning: approximately 10-day PBMC culture with coronavirus spike peptide pools or control peptides (ViraFEST assay). This sample is drawn from a study of vaccination and CD4 T cells after COVID-19. Germline values: CDR1 DFQATT, CDR2 SNEGSKA (reference sequence). The CDR3 sequence is 13 residues long. Trimming took off 5 bases at V and 1 base at J, with 8 bases between the two ends.

This clonotype originated in a human donor who had recovered from COVID-19. The sequenced sample consisted of CD4+ T cells from blood, cultured in vitro. J is TRBJ2-2 and V is TRBV20-1; D is undetermined. The CDR3 bases are TGCAGTGCTCGTCCTTGGAACACCGGGGAGCTGTTTTTT. Translating gives CSARPWNTGELFF.